This record concerns one TCR beta chain sequence. Here immunoSEQ multiplex PCR was the method, and the copy in TCRdb shows in-frame clones only, minus some. The data hold 300,000 to 400,000 clones, with around 92% observed a single time. The record originates from a study of Ad26.COV2.S vaccination and SARS-CoV-2 variants. This CDR3 is 16 amino acids long. Germline V lookup: CDR1 SGDLS, CDR2 YYNGEE. V dropped 0 bases and J dropped 0 bases, with 9 bases sitting between them. The J gene is TRBJ2-2, the V gene TRBV9; D may match TRBD1 or TRBD2 (5 bases each). Source: peripheral blood, taken after recovery from COVID-19. The sequence derives from a human donor who had recovered from COVID-19. The CDR3 region is CASSVAGDPNTGELFF. Here the CDR3 DNA reads TGTGCCAGCAGCGTAGCCGGGGACCCGAACACCGGGGAGCTGTTTTTT.